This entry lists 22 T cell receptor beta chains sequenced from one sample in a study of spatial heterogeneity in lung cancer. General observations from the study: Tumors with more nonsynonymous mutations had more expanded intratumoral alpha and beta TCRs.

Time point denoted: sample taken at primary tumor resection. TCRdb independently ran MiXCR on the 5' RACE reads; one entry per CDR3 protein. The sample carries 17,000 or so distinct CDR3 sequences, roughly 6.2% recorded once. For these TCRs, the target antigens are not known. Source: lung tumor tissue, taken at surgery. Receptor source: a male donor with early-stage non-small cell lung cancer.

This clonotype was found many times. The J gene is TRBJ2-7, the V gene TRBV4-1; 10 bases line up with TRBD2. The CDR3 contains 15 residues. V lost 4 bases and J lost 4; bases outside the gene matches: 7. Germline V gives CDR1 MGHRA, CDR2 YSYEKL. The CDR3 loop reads CASSRELAGEYEQYF. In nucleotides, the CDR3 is TGCGCCAGCAGCCGCGAGCTAGCGGGAGAATACGAGCAGTACTTC.

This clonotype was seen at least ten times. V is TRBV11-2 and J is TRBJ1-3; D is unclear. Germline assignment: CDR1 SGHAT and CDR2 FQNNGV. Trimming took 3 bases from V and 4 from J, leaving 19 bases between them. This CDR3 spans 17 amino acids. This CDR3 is CASSFQRVVRPGNTIYF. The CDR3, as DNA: TGTGCCAGCAGCTTTCAAAGGGTCGTAAGGCCCGGAAACACCATATATTTT.

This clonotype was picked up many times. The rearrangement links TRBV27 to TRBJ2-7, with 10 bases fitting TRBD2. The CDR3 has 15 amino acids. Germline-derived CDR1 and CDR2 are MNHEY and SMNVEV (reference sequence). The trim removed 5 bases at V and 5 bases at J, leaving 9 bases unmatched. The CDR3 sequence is CASSPPGLAFHEQYF. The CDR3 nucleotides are TGTGCCAGCAGTCCCCCGGGACTAGCGTTTCACGAGCAGTACTTC.

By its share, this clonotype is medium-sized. The CDR3 nucleotides are TGTGCCAGCAGCTCCTCCGGGACAGGGGAGTGGGAGCAGTACTTC. Translated: CASSSSGTGEWEQYF. The chain couples TRBV13 to TRBJ2-7; 10 nucleotides line up with TRBD1. The CDR3 has 15 residues. From germline, CDR1 is PRHDT and CDR2 FYEKMQ (reference sequence). Trimming at V came to 4 bases and at J to 7 bases, leaving 10 bases not matched to a gene.

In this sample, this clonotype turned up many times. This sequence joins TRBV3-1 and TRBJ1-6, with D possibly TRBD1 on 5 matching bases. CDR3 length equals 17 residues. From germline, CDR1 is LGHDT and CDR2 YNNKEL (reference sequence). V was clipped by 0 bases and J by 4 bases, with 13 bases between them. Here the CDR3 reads CASSQEGGRGYNSPLHF. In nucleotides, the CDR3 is TGTGCCAGCAGCCAAGAGGGGGGACGGGGTTATAATTCACCCCTCCACTTT.

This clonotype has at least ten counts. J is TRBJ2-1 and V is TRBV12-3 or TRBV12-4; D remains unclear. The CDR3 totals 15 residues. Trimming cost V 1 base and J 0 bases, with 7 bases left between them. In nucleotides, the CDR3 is TGTGCCAGCAGTTTAGTAATTCTCTCCTACAATGAGCAGTTCTTC. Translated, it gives CASSLVILSYNEQFF.

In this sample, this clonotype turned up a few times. In DNA, the CDR3 is TGCGCCAGCAGCCCCGGAGACAACTCTGGAAACACCATATATTTT. It specifies CASSPGDNSGNTIYF. The chain links TRBV5-1 to TRBJ1-3; D not certain. The V gene's germline CDR1 is SGHRS and CDR2 YFSETQ. The length of the CDR3 is 15 residues. Trimming took off 4 bases at V and 0 bases at J, with 11 bases between the two ends.

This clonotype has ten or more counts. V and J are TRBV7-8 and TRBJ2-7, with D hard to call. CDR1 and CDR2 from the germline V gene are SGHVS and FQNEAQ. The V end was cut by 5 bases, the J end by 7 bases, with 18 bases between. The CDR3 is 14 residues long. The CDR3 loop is CASSVSRALGEQYF. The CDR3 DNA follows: TGTGCCAGCAGCGTTTCCCGGGCCCTGGGGGAGCAGTACTTC.

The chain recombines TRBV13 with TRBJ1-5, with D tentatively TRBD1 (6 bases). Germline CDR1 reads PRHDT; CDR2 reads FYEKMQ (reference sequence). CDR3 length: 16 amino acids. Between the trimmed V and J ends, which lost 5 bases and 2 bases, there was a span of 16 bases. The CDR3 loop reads CASSARRGLGNQPQHF. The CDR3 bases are TGTGCCAGCAGCGCGAGACGGGGGCTGGGCAATCAGCCCCAGCATTTT.

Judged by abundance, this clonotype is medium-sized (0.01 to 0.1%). CDR3 amino acids: CASRPDRGRSNQPQHF. CDR3 DNA sequence: TGTGCCAGCAGACCCGACAGGGGGCGAAGCAATCAGCCCCAGCATTTT. The chain has TRBV28 and TRBJ1-5, with 10 bases lining up with TRBD1. The CDR3 consists of 16 residues. Germline V lookup: CDR1 MDHEN, CDR2 SYDVKM. Trimming took 6 bases from V and 1 from J; bases not matched to a gene: 6.

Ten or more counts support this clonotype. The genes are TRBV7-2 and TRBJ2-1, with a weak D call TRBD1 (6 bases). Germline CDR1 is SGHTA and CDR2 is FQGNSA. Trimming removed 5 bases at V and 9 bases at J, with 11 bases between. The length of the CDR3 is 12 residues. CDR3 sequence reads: CASSPGVSEQFF. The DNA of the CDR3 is TGTGCCAGCAGCCCAGGGGTCAGTGAGCAGTTCTTC.

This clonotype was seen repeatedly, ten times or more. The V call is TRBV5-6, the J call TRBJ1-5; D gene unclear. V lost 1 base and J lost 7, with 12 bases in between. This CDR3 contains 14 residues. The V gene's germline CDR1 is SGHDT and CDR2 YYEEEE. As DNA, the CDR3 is TGTGCCAGCAGCTTGAGGTGGCAGGACCAGCCCCAGCATTTT. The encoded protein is CASSLRWQDQPQHF. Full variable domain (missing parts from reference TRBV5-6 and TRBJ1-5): DAGVTQSPTHLIKTRGQQVTLRCSPKSGHDTVSWYQQALGQGPQFIFQYYEEEERQRGNFPDRFSGHQFPNYSSELNVNALLLGDSALYLCASSLRWQDQPQHFGDGTRLSIL.

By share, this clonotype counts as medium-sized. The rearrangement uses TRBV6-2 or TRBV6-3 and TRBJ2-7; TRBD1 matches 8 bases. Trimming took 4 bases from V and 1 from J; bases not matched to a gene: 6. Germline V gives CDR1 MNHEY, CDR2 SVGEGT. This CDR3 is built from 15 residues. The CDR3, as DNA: TGTGCCAGCAGTTCGACAGGGGCTACATCCTACGAGCAGTACTTC. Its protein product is CASSSTGATSYEQYF.

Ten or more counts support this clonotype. The CDR3 reads CSARPRGPYEQYF. The CDR3 nucleotides read TGCAGTGCTAGGCCCAGGGGGCCCTACGAGCAGTACTTC. J is TRBJ2-7 and V is TRBV20-1; 8 bases agree with TRBD1. With 3 bases clipped from V and 2 bases from J, the junction kept 3 bases outside the gene matches. The CDR3 runs 13 residues. Germline-derived CDR1 and CDR2 are DFQATT and SNEGSKA (reference sequence).

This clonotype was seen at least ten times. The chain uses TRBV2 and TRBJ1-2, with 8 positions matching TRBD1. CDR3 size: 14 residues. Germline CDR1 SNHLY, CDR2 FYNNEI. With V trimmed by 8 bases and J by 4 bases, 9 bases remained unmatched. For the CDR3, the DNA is TGTGCCAGCCTGAGACAGGGGAACTTCTATGGCTACACCTTC. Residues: CASLRQGNFYGYTF.

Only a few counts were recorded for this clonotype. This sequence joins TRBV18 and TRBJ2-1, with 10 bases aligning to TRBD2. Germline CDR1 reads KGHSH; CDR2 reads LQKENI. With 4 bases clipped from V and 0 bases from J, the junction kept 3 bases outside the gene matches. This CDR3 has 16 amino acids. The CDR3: CASSRTSGGSYNEQFF. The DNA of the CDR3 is TGTGCCAGCTCACGGACTAGCGGAGGCTCCTACAATGAGCAGTTCTTC.

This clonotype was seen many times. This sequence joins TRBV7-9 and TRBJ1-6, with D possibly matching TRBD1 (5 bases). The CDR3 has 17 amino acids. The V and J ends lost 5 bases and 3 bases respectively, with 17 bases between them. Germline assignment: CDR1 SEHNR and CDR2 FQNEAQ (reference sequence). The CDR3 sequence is CASSRSTASYYNSPLHF. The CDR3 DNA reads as TGTGCCAGCAGCCGATCGACAGCTTCTTACTATAATTCACCCCTCCACTTT.

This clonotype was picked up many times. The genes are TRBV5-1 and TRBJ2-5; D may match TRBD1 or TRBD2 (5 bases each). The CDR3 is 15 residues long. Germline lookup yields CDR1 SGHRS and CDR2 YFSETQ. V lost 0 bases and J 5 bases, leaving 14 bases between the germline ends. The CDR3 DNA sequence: TGCGCCAGCAGCTTGGTAAGGGACCCAAAGGAGACCCAGTACTTC. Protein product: CASSLVRDPKETQYF.

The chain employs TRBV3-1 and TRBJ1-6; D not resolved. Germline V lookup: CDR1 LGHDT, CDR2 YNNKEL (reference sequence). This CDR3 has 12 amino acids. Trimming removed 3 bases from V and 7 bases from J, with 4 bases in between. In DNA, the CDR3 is TGTGCCAGCAGCCATAGCAATTCACCCCTCCACTTT. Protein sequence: CASSHSNSPLHF.

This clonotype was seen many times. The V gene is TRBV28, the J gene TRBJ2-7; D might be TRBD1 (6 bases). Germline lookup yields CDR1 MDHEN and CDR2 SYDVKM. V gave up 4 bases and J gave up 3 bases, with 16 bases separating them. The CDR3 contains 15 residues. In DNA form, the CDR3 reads TGTGCCAGCAGTTATCGGGGCAGGGGCCTCTACGAGCAGTACTTC. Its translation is CASSYRGRGLYEQYF.

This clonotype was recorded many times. DNA for the CDR3: TGTGCCACCAGTGATTCGGGACAGGGCTCGGCCAAAAACATTCAGTACTTC. Protein: CATSDSGQGSAKNIQYF. The genes are TRBV24-1 and TRBJ2-4; 9 bases line up with TRBD1. The CDR3 length is 17 residues. Germline V gene data show CDR1 as KGHDR and CDR2 as SFDVKD. Trimming took 2 bases from V and 1 from J; bases not matched to a gene: 5.

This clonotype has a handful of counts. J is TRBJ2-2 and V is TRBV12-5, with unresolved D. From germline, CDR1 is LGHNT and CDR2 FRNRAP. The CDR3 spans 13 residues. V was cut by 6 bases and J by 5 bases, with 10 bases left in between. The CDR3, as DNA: TGTGCTAGTGGCCCCGTAGGAACCGGGGAGCTGTTTTTT. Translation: CASGPVGTGELFF.